The 21 T cell receptor beta chains listed next were all sequenced from one sample in a study of monozygotic twins with inflammatory bowel disease. TCRdb reprocessed the 5' RACE reads and stores each CDR3 protein as one record, lacking DNA. The ten top clones account for roughly 1.2%, within a sample of some 150,000 distinct CDR3 sequences. The sample taken for sequencing was blood. The receptors come from a human donor with ulcerative colitis or Crohn's disease, or a healthy co-twin of an affected twin (not recorded which).

This chain uses TRBV27 with TRBJ2-6. From germline, CDR1 is MNHEY and CDR2 SMNVEV (reference sequence). This CDR3 has 13 amino acids. The CDR3 sequence: CASLQSGANVLTF.

The chain combines TRBV7-9 with TRBJ2-1; no DNA is available, so the TRBD2 call from TCRdb remains unchecked. Looked up from germline, CDR1 is SEHNR and CDR2 is FQNEAQ (reference sequence). The CDR3 length is 15 residues. CDR3 loop: CASSPGLAGGYEQFF.

This rearrangement joins TRBV19 to TRBJ2-1; lacking DNA, the TRBD1 call made by TCRdb goes unchecked. Germline CDR1 and CDR2: LNHDA and SQIVND (reference sequence). The CDR3 is 11 residues long. The CDR3 sequence: CATGHPSEQFF. Variable domain in full (rest from reference TRBV19 and TRBJ2-1): DGGITQSPKYLFRKEGQNVTLSCEQNLNHDAMYWYRQDPGQGLRLIYYSQIVNDFQKGDIAEGYSVSREKKESFPLTVTSAQKNPTAFYLCATGHPSEQFFGPGTRLTVL.

The rearrangement joins TRBV5-1 to TRBJ2-7. The length of the CDR3 is 14 residues. Germline V gene lookup returns CDR1 SGHRS and CDR2 YFSETQ. CDR3 sequence reads: CASSLEGLSYEQYF.

This sequence joins TRBV19 and TRBJ1-5; the TCRdb D gene call, TRBD1, has no DNA to confirm it. Germline V lookup: CDR1 LNHDA, CDR2 SQIVND (reference sequence). This CDR3 contains 15 residues. The CDR3 sequence is CASSTTGDGNQPQHF. The full variable domain, completed using reference TRBV19 and TRBJ1-5, is DGGITQSPKYLFRKEGQNVTLSCEQNLNHDAMYWYRQDPGQGLRLIYYSQIVNDFQKGDIAEGYSVSREKKESFPLTVTSAQKNPTAFYLCASSTTGDGNQPQHFGDGTRLSIL.

The J gene is TRBJ2-7, the V gene TRBV2; without DNA, the TCRdb call of TRBD2 cannot be checked. The CDR3 spans 13 residues. Looked up from germline, CDR1 is SNHLY and CDR2 is FYNNEI. CDR3 sequence: CASSRLGSYEQYF.

The chain has TRBV5-1 and TRBJ1-1; lacking DNA, the TRBD1 call made by TCRdb goes unchecked. The CDR3 runs to 12 residues. The germline gives CDR1 SGHRS, CDR2 YFSETQ. Here the CDR3 reads CASKVGDTEAFF. Filled out from reference TRBV5-1 and TRBJ1-1, the complete variable domain reads KAGVTQTPRYLIKTRGQQVTLSCSPISGHRSVSWYQQTPGQGLQFLFEYFSETQRNKGNFPGRFSGRQFSNSRSEMNVSTLELGDSALYLCASKVGDTEAFFGQGTRLTVV.

The V gene is TRBV3-1, the J gene TRBJ2-2. Germline V gene lookup returns CDR1 LGHDT and CDR2 YNNKEL (reference sequence). The CDR3 extends over 13 amino acids. Here the CDR3 reads CASRMRGTGELFF. Based on the CDR3 plus reference TRBV3-1 and TRBJ2-2, the full variable domain is DTAVSQTPKYLVTQMGNDKSIKCEQNLGHDTMYWYKQDSKKFLKIMFSYNNKELIINETVPNRFSPKSPDKAHLNLHINSLELGDSAVYFCASRMRGTGELFFGEGSRLTVL.

The V and J genes are TRBV11-3 and TRBJ2-1; TCRdb names TRBD2, which stays unverified in the absence of DNA. The CDR3 is 17 residues long. The germline gives CDR1 SGHNT, CDR2 YENEEA. CDR3 sequence: CASSLVSGRANLDEQFF. The complete variable domain, with remaining parts taken from reference TRBV11-3 and TRBJ2-1, reads EAGVVQSPRYKIIEKKQPVAFWCNPISGHNTLYWYLQNLGQGPELLIRYENEEAVDDSQLPKDRFSAERLKGVDSTLKIQPAELGDSAVYLCASSLVSGRANLDEQFFGPGTRLTVL.

The CDR3 here is CSVGQPTGLNTGELFF. The chain is built from TRBV29-1 and TRBJ2-2; TCRdb outputs TRBD1, but without DNA this stays unchecked. Germline V CDR1 and CDR2: SQVTM, ANQGSEA. The CDR3 is 16 amino acids.

The rearrangement joins TRBV28 to TRBJ1-2; TCRdb's D gene call, TRBD1, goes unchecked for lack of DNA. The CDR3 has 13 residues. Per germline, CDR1 MDHEN and CDR2 SYDVKM. The CDR3 is CATWDRANYGYTF.

The chain is built from TRBV5-5 and TRBJ1-6; TCRdb returns TRBD1, unconfirmable since there is no DNA. The CDR3 spans 18 residues. From germline, CDR1 is SGHKS and CDR2 YYEKEE (reference sequence). The CDR3 region is CASSLAVSTRATNSPLHF.

This chain connects TRBV6-4 to TRBJ2-1; the TRBD2 assignment by TCRdb is unverifiable without DNA. This CDR3 is built from 15 residues. CDR1 and CDR2 (germline): MRHNA, SNTAGT. The CDR3 loop is CASSGEASSYNEQFF.

The chain links TRBV5-1 to TRBJ2-1; TCRdb designates TRBD1, a call that cannot be tested without DNA. Germline V CDR1 and CDR2: SGHRS, YFSETQ. The CDR3 contains 14 residues. The CDR3 sequence is CASSSRQSYNEQFF.

The gene calls are TRBV29-1 and TRBJ2-5; TCRdb lists TRBD2, though no DNA is available to test this call. CDR1 is SQVTM, CDR2 ANQGSEA, per germline. This CDR3 comprises 14 residues. This chain's CDR3 is CSAGTSGRGETQYF. Full variable domain (missing parts from reference TRBV29-1 and TRBJ2-5): SAVISQKPSRDICQRGTSLTIQCQVDSQVTMMFWYRQQPGQSLTLIATANQGSEATYESGFVIDKFPISRPNLTFSTLTVSNMSPEDSSIYLCSAGTSGRGETQYFGPGTRLLVL.

This sequence joins TRBV20-1 and TRBJ2-1; TCRdb picks TRBD1, but there is no DNA to check that call. CDR1 and CDR2 (germline): DFQATT, SNEGSKA (reference sequence). This CDR3 has 13 residues. The CDR3 here is CSATDRGRGTQFF.

The chain couples TRBV27 to TRBJ1-2; TCRdb names TRBD1, which stays unverified in the absence of DNA. This CDR3 spans 13 amino acids. Germline V gene lookup returns CDR1 MNHEY and CDR2 SMNVEV (reference sequence). The CDR3 spells CASSFRENYGYTF.

The V and J genes are TRBV11-2 and TRBJ2-1; TCRdb reports TRBD2, a call that lacks DNA to check it against. CDR3 length: 19 amino acids. CDR1 is SGHAT and CDR2 is FQNNGV in the germline V gene. Here the CDR3 reads CASSLEGLAGGSSYNEQFF.

This chain connects TRBV20-1 to TRBJ1-2; TCRdb returns TRBD1, unconfirmable since there is no DNA. The CDR3 consists of 15 residues. Germline V CDR1 and CDR2: DFQATT, SNEGSKA (reference sequence). The CDR3 sequence is CSAHRPGTGPDGYTF.

The V and J genes are TRBV4-3 and TRBJ1-2; TCRdb names TRBD1, which stays unverified in the absence of DNA. Germline V gene data show CDR1 as LGHNA and CDR2 as YSLEER. This CDR3 is 15 amino acids long. This chain's CDR3 is CASSQDRQGSYGYTF.

This chain links TRBV5-4 with TRBJ2-7; lacking DNA, the TRBD2 call made by TCRdb goes unchecked. The CDR3 covers 15 residues. From germline, CDR1 is SGHNT and CDR2 YYREEE (reference sequence). The CDR3 protein is CASSLEGTRTYEQYF.